Described below is a single T cell receptor beta chain sequence and its context. The antigen remains unidentified. Specified treatment: roughly 11-day PBMC culture with coronavirus spike peptide pools or control peptides (ViraFEST assay). These data come from a study of vaccination and CD4 T cells after COVID-19. Sequencing of DNA taken from cultured CD4+ T cells relied on the Oncomine TCR Beta short-read assay. A single record per CDR3 protein comes from TCRdb applying MiXCR to the PCR reads. The sample consists of 10,000 to 15,000 distinct CDR3 sequences, under 55% of them appearing once. This CDR3 has 16 amino acids. Germline V gene lookup returns CDR1 MNHNS and CDR2 SASEGT. V was pared by 6 bases and J by 0 bases, with 15 bases between.

The TCR comes from a human donor who had recovered from COVID-19. The material sequenced was CD4+ T cells from blood, cultured in vitro. The chain links TRBV6-1 to TRBJ1-3, with a tentative D call TRBD1 (5 bases). CDR3 sequence (DNA): TGTGCCAGCAGACCAGGAGGGACTGTCTCTGGAAACACCATATATTTT. As protein: CASRPGGTVSGNTIYF.